This T cell receptor beta chain was sequenced in a study of blood T cell repertoires in COVID-19 (dated by TCRdb to 2018 to 2020). Concerning the study at large: The collaborator samples originated in the United States, Italy and Spain and spanned the acute and convalescent phases of COVID-19. Samples were obtained from the ongoing ImmuneRACE study (first 160 participants) and from about 1,300 subjects provided by 6 global collaborators. HLA class I and class II types, where available, came from metadata supplied by the sample provider rather than from assay-based typing. The material from the prospective study consisted of cDNA or gDNA derived from T cells, B-cell-depleted T cells, or PBMCs. The repertoires were released in a freely available public database intended as a resource for research on the immune response to SARS-CoV-2. A de-identified subject ID, COVID-19 status, age in years and sex were almost always included in the sample metadata. Deeply sampled blood TCRbeta repertoires from subjects exposed to, actively infected with, or recovered from COVID-19 were included in the dataset.

The immunoSEQ Assay, a bias-controlled multiplex PCR, was used to amplify TCRbeta CDR3 regions from genomic DNA. Turning to the authors' computational methods: The number of nucleated cells in each sample was estimated from the amplification of reference gene primers within the assay. To quantify the absolute abundance of each unique TCRbeta CDR3 rearrangement, sequence reads were collapsed and filtered. Productive Simpson clonality was computed per sample as the square root of Simpson's diversity index over productive rearrangements. TCRdb took over this immuneACCESS table, retaining in-frame rearrangements with V and J assigned. Such tables are incomplete; in checked studies, under half of the missing clones stem from an unresolved V gene, and the remainder is unexplained. V and J calls and clone size are as listed in that table; D and trimming were resolved from the DNA. The sample table shows 330,000 or so clones, and roughly 90% are seen once. The ten largest clones capture roughly 4% of the sample.

One collaborating source in Seattle enrolled patients during active infection and followed them longitudinally through the course of disease. The collaborating institutions used their own protocols to collect whole blood in K2EDTA tubes. Collaborator samples were shipped for TCRbeta analysis as frozen whole blood, isolated PBMCs, or DNA extracted from either sample type. From the cysteine up to the phenylalanine, the CDR3 has a length of 16 residues. Only the CDR3 region is kept as DNA, spanning 48 bases read in frame from base 1. Looking up the germline V gene yields CDR1 SGHTA and CDR2 FQGNSA. Trimming removed 6 bases from V and 3 bases from J; the gene matches leave 8 bases unexplained. To note about this clone: There is no known antigen for this receptor. No quality values exist for individual bases; no much larger clone is one base distant.

Findings and caveats that apply to the study as a whole: How much clinical and demographic metadata was included differed by source and by participant, and the metadata was provided uncurated.

Input material: peripheral blood. The sequence was collected from a woman aged 55 to 70 with COVID-19, enrolled during active disease. The sequence joins TRBV7-2 to TRBJ2-1, with 10 bases matching TRBD2. The CDR3 has the sequence CASRPTSGALYNEQFF. Read as DNA, the sequence is TGTGCCAGCAGGCCTACTAGCGGGGCGCTCTACAATGAGCAGTTCTTC.